This is a list of T cell receptor beta chains from one sample in a study of blood T cell repertoires in COVID-19. Profiling relied on immunoSEQ multiplex PCR, and the TCRdb table lists in-frame clones only, not all of them. The sample consists of 280,000 or so clones, about 85% of them appearing once. Input material: PBMCs or T cells enriched from blood (not recorded which). All receptors derive from a woman aged 50 to 60 who had recovered from COVID-19. CDR3s include the opening cysteine and the closing phenylalanine or tryptophan. The order of the fields is D gene, J gene, clone size, V gene, CDR3 DNA, CDR3 protein. A D gene is named only where the DNA matches it firmly. The size entry is marked missing in some rows and otherwise reads once, few, many or a size class.

>-|TRBJ1-3|few|TRBV5-5
TGTGCCAGCAGCTTGGAGCCTAGGAAGGGAAACACCATATATTTT
CASSLEPRKGNTIYF
>-|TRBJ2-7|few|TRBV14
TGTGCCAGCAGCCCCTCACTAACCCTACGACAGCAGTACTTC
CASSPSLTLRQQYF
>TRBD1|TRBJ2-7|once|TRBV6-5
TGTGCCAGCAGGGATCTAGGGGGCGGCTACGAGCAGTACTTC
CASRDLGGGYEQYF
>TRBD2|TRBJ2-1|-|TRBV12-5
TGTGCTAGTGGACTAGCGGGAGAGTTCAATGAGCAGTTCTTC
CASGLAGEFNEQFF
>TRBD1|TRBJ2-3|-|TRBV5-1
TGCGCCAGCAGCCTATCTGGGACAGCTAGCACAGATACGCAGTATTTT
CASSLSGTASTDTQYF
>TRBD1|TRBJ1-6|-|TRBV28
TGTGCCAGCAGTAAGCTCAGGGGGAGCGATTCACCCCTCCACTTT
CASSKLRGSDSPLHF
>TRBD1|TRBJ2-7|-|TRBV9
TGTGCCAGCAGCGTAGGACAGGGCACCTACGAGCAGTACTTC
CASSVGQGTYEQYF
>TRBD2|TRBJ2-5|-|TRBV5-1
TGCGCCAGCAGCTTGGGTGGGACTAGCGGCCAAGAGACCCAGTACTTC
CASSLGGTSGQETQYF
>-|TRBJ1-5|-|TRBV19
TGTGCCAGTAGTATAGACAGGGCCCATCAGCCCCAGCATTTT
CASSIDRAHQPQHF
>-|TRBJ1-2|-|TRBV6-6
TGTGCCAGCAGGAGGGAAAGTGGAAATGGCTACACCTTC
CASRRESGNGYTF
>-|TRBJ1-1|-|TRBV28
TGTGCCAGCAGTTTAAGAAAGGGAGCGGACACTGAAGCTTTCTTT
CASSLRKGADTEAFF
>TRBD1|TRBJ1-2|-|TRBV4-1
TGCGCCAGCAGCCACTTGCCGGGACAGATCAACTATGGCTACACCTTC
CASSHLPGQINYGYTF
>-|TRBJ2-3|-|TRBV11-3
TGTGCCAGCAGCTTAGGAAGCGGAGATACGCAGTATTTT
CASSLGSGDTQYF
>-|TRBJ1-6|-|TRBV30
TGTGCCTGGAACCGGCAGGGTGGCTCACCCCTCCACTTT
CAWNRQGGSPLHF
>-|TRBJ1-6|-|TRBV28
TGTGCCAGCAGTTTATACCTCAGCTCCTATAATTCACCCCTCCACTTT
CASSLYLSSYNSPLHF
>-|TRBJ2-5|-|TRBV7-9
TGTGCCAGCAGCTCGAATAGCGGCCATCAAGAGACCCAGTACTTC
CASSSNSGHQETQYF
>-|TRBJ2-7|-|TRBV29-1
TGCAGCGTTGAAGCGGTAGGGGAAAACGAGCAGTACTTC
CSVEAVGENEQYF
>TRBD1|TRBJ1-3|-|TRBV4-1
TGCGCCAGCAGCCGGGACAGGGGGTCAGGAAACACCATATATTTT
CASSRDRGSGNTIYF
>-|TRBJ2-7|-|TRBV7-9
TGTGCCAGCAGCGCCATCAAGGGGCAAAACGAGCAGTACTTC
CASSAIKGQNEQYF
>TRBD1|TRBJ1-1|-|TRBV4-1
TGCGCCAGCAGCCCTACGGGACAGGGGATTGAAGCTTTCTTT
CASSPTGQGIEAFF
>TRBD2|TRBJ2-3|-|TRBV27
TGTGCCAGCAGTCCGCTACTAGCGGGGTTTACAGATACGCAGTATTTT
CASSPLLAGFTDTQYF
>-|TRBJ1-2|-|TRBV14
TGTGCCAGCAGCCCGAAGCCCATTGACAGCTATGGCTACACCTTC
CASSPKPIDSYGYTF
>-|TRBJ1-5|-|TRBV7-9
TGTGCCAGCAGCTCGACCGCGGTAAATAGCAATCAGCCCCAGCATTTT
CASSSTAVNSNQPQHF
>TRBD2|TRBJ2-3|few|TRBV11-2
TGTGCCAGCAGCCTTACCGCTAGCGGGGGTCTCAAACGCACAGATACGCAGTATTTT
CASSLTASGGLKRTDTQYF
>TRBD1|TRBJ2-3|-|TRBV6-5
TGTGCCAGCAGACCCCCGGGACAGGGAACAGATACGCAGTATTTT
CASRPPGQGTDTQYF
>TRBD2|TRBJ2-1|-|TRBV5-1
TGCGCCAGCAGCCCACACGGGGGGACCTCCTACAATGAGCAGTTCTTC
CASSPHGGTSYNEQFF
>TRBD1|TRBJ1-2|-|TRBV6-5
TGTGCCAGCAGTTACTATGAACAGGGGTTCTATGGCTACACCTTC
CASSYYEQGFYGYTF
>TRBD1|TRBJ1-2|-|TRBV15
TGTGCCATCGGGACAGGGCTAAACTATGGCTACACCTTC
CAIGTGLNYGYTF
>-|TRBJ2-3|-|TRBV27
TGTGCCAGCAGTTCCCAAGGACAGATCCTGGCGTGGAGCACAGATACGCAGTATTTT
CASSSQGQILAWSTDTQYF
>TRBD2|TRBJ2-1|once|TRBV10-3
TGTGCCATCAGTAAGAGAGCGGGGGACTACAATGAGCAGTTCTTC
CAISKRAGDYNEQFF
>TRBD1|TRBJ1-1|-|TRBV5-4
TGTGCCAGCAGCTTACAGGGGCGGGACACTGAAGCTTTCTTT
CASSLQGRDTEAFF
>-|TRBJ2-7|-|TRBV5-1
TGCGCCAGCAGCCCAGGGTCCCTTACCTACGAGCAGTACTTC
CASSPGSLTYEQYF
>-|TRBJ2-7|-|TRBV6-2/TRBV6-3
TGTGCCAGCAGCCGGGCGGGCACAAGCTCCTACGAGCAGTACTTC
CASSRAGTSSYEQYF
>-|TRBJ2-3|-|TRBV3-1/TRBV3-2
TGTGCCAGCAGCCAAGCCCAGCGGACGGGTACGCAGTATTTT
CASSQAQRTGTQYF
>TRBD2|TRBJ2-3|-|TRBV5-1
TGCGCCAGCAGCTACAGTACTAGCGGTACCACAGATACGCAGTATTTT
CASSYSTSGTTDTQYF
>TRBD2|TRBJ2-1|once|TRBV15
TGTGCCACCAGCAGAGATAGGACTAGCGGGTACAATGAGCAGTTCTTC
CATSRDRTSGYNEQFF
>-|TRBJ1-6|-|TRBV19
TGTGCCAGTGCCTTTGGGACATATGATTCACCCCTCCACTTT
CASAFGTYDSPLHF
>-|TRBJ2-6|-|TRBV6-2/TRBV6-3
TGTGCCAGCAGTTACGGGGCGGGAATGCCTGGGGCCAACGTCCTGACTTTC
CASSYGAGMPGANVLTF
>-|TRBJ1-6|few|TRBV27
TGTGCCAGCAGTCAGGGGAGAAGAAATTCACCCCTCCACTTT
CASSQGRRNSPLHF
>-|TRBJ2-1|-|TRBV9
TGTGCCAGCAGCGAGGGGGAGGGTTACAATGAGCAGTTCTTC
CASSEGEGYNEQFF
>-|TRBJ2-3|-|TRBV27
TGTGCCAGCAGCACGGGACTTGGGGTCGGAGATACGCAGTATTTT
CASSTGLGVGDTQYF
>-|TRBJ1-2|-|TRBV29-1
TGCAGCGCCCTAGATAGAGTAGCTAACTATGGCTACACCTTC
CSALDRVANYGYTF
>TRBD2|TRBJ2-1|-|TRBV6-5
TGTGCCAGCAGTTACTCCGGGACTAGCGGGGGAAATGAGCAGTTCTTC
CASSYSGTSGGNEQFF
>-|TRBJ1-1|once|TRBV18
TGTGCCAGCTCATACAAGGAGATCGAGGGAACCAACACTGAAGCTTTCTTT
CASSYKEIEGTNTEAFF
>TRBD1|TRBJ1-4|-|TRBV30
TGTGCCTGGAGACCCCCCGGGACAGGGGAAAAACTGTTTTTT
CAWRPPGTGEKLFF
>TRBD1|TRBJ2-2|-|TRBV5-1
TGCGCCAGCAGCGGGAGGACAGGGCGTACCGGGGAGCTGTTTTTT
CASSGRTGRTGELFF
>-|TRBJ1-6|-|TRBV7-2
TGTGCCAGCAGCTTAGCCGTGGGAAGGGGTTCACCCCTCCACTTT
CASSLAVGRGSPLHF
>TRBD1|TRBJ1-1|-|TRBV6-6
TGTGCCAGCAGTTACTCTCCGGGACAGGGGACTGAAGCTTTCTTT
CASSYSPGQGTEAFF